The next 27 T cell receptor beta chains were all read from a single sample in a study of beta chain features in type 1 diabetes (dated by TCRdb to 2016 to 2018). Libraries were constructed by the immunoSEQ multiplex PCR assay. The entire amount of isolated RNA was reverse transcribed using the High Capacity cDNA Reverse Transcription Kit, so the sequenced TCRB transcripts were expressed ones. TCRdb carries this immuneACCESS record with in-frame sequences only. Its versions omit some clonotypes, under half of them owing to an unresolved V gene in the studies checked, with the rest unexplained. The sample contains 130,000 to 150,000 clones, 9.2% of them found a single time. Around 0.7% of the sample is in the top ten clones. The sample consisted of central memory CD4+ T cells from blood. These receptors were collected from a man aged 18 to 29 in good health.

The chain has TRBV6-1 and TRBJ1-2; TRBD1 matches 8 bases. The length of the CDR3 is 15 residues. J lost 1 base, V lost 6 bases, and 7 bases had no gene match. Germline CDR1 is MNHNS and CDR2 is SASEGT. The CDR3 spells CASSSWTGNNYGYTF. CDR3 DNA: TGTGCCAGCAGCTCCTGGACAGGGAATAACTATGGCTACACCTTC.

V and J are TRBV18 and TRBJ2-7; D is possibly TRBD1 (5 bases). V was clipped by 4 bases and J by 5 bases, with 9 bases between them. The CDR3 spans 12 residues. CDR1 and CDR2 from the germline V gene are KGHSH and LQKENI. The CDR3 region is CASSQDTNEQYF. The CDR3 DNA reads as TGTGCCAGCTCACAGGACACCAACGAGCAGTACTTC.

The chain employs TRBV2 and TRBJ2-7; 8 positions agree with TRBD1. V shed 2 bases and J 9 bases; nucleotides not matched to a gene: 6. Germline CDR1 is SNHLY and CDR2 is FYNNEI. The CDR3 runs to 13 residues. CDR3 residues: CASSERTGSGQYF. The CDR3 nucleotides are TGTGCCAGCAGTGAAAGGACAGGGTCTGGGCAGTACTTC.

The chain employs TRBV4-1 and TRBJ1-5, with TRBD1 identical over 9 bases. CDR1 MGHRA and CDR2 YSYEKL come from the germline V gene. This CDR3 is 17 amino acids long. Unmatched junction bases numbered 10, after V lost 1 base and J lost 6 bases. The CDR3 sequence is CASSQAPGQGLGQPQHF. The CDR3 DNA sequence: TGCGCCAGCAGCCAAGCACCGGGACAGGGTTTGGGTCAGCCCCAGCATTTT.

This rearrangement joins TRBV27 to TRBJ1-2; perhaps TRBD1 as D (5 bases). V dropped 8 bases and J dropped 0 bases, with 7 bases sitting between them. The CDR3 contains 12 residues. The germline CDR1 and CDR2 sequences are MNHEY and SMNVEV (reference sequence). The CDR3 DNA is TGTGCCAGCGCGGGACCTAACTATGGCTACACCTTC. This gives the protein CASAGPNYGYTF.

In this sample, this clone turned up many times. The chain joins TRBV7-9 to TRBJ2-3, with 12 bases fitting TRBD2. Unmatched junction bases numbered 0, after V lost 5 bases and J lost 0 bases. This CDR3 spans 15 amino acids. In germline, CDR1 is SEHNR, CDR2 FQNEAQ (reference sequence). CDR3 nucleotide sequence: TGTGCCAGCAGCGGGACTAGCGGGAGCACAGATACGCAGTATTTT. Its translation: CASSGTSGSTDTQYF.

This chain joins TRBV19 and TRBJ2-3; a possible D gene is TRBD2 (5 bases). The CDR3 has 15 amino acids. The V gene lost 6 bases and the J gene lost 3 bases, with 16 bases spanning the gap. Per the germline V gene, CDR1 is LNHDA and CDR2 is SQIVND (reference sequence). The CDR3 is CASRPLTGITDTQYF. CDR3 nucleotide sequence: TGTGCCAGTAGACCTTTGACGGGGATAACAGATACGCAGTATTTT.

The V call is TRBV7-2, the J call TRBJ2-1; 8 nucleotides agree with TRBD2. Looked up from germline, CDR1 is SGHTA and CDR2 is FQGNSA. The CDR3 has 15 residues. The J segment lost 7 bases and the V segment lost 5 bases, leaving 10 bases of the junction unmatched. The CDR3 nucleotides read TGTGCCAGCAGCCGGGGGGGACCAGTAGGTAATGAGCAGTTCTTC. It yields the protein CASSRGGPVGNEQFF.

This clone occurred a few times. The genes are TRBV14 and TRBJ1-2; 11 nucleotides match TRBD1. Germline-derived CDR1 and CDR2 are SGHDN and FVKESK. The CDR3 extends over 17 amino acids. J was trimmed by 7 bases and V by 2 bases; bases with no gene match: 12. This chain's CDR3 is CASSQNSWDRGSSGYTF. In DNA form, the CDR3 reads TGTGCCAGCAGCCAAAATTCCTGGGACAGGGGGTCGAGTGGCTACACCTTC. The full variable domain, rest sourced from reference TRBV14 and TRBJ1-2, is EAGVTQFPSHSVIEKGQTVTLRCDPISGHDNLYWYRRVMGKEIKFLLHFVKESKQDESGMPNNRFLAERTGGTYSTLKVQPAELEDSGVYFCASSQNSWDRGSSGYTFGSGTRLTVV.

DNA for the CDR3: TGTGCCAGCTCACCCCGAAGGGACAGGGGTGAGAATTCACCCCTCCACTTT. Protein sequence: CASSPRRDRGENSPLHF. The chain employs TRBV18 and TRBJ1-6; 10 nucleotides align to TRBD1. Looked up from germline, CDR1 is KGHSH and CDR2 is LQKENI. The CDR3 is made up of 17 amino acids. Trimming at V came to 3 bases and at J to 7 bases, leaving 9 bases not matched to a gene.

This clone has more than one count but fewer than ten. The chain has TRBV18 and TRBJ1-6; a possible D gene is TRBD1 (5 bases). Germline V gene data show CDR1 as KGHSH and CDR2 as LQKENI. The CDR3 covers 16 residues. V gave up 2 bases and J gave up 10 bases, with 18 bases separating them. The DNA of the CDR3 is TGTGCCAGCTCACCAGGAACGTCTACAGGCCGGTCACCCCTCCACTTT. This translates into CASSPGTSTGRSPLHF.

At least ten counts were recorded for this clone. The chain uses TRBV29-1 and TRBJ2-1; 14 positions match TRBD2. With V trimmed by 5 bases and J by 10 bases, 7 bases remained unmatched. CDR1 is SQVTM and CDR2 is ANQGSEA in the germline V gene. This CDR3 is 14 amino acids long. CDR3 nucleotides: TGCAGCGTTTATGGGACTAGCGGGGGTAGGGAGCAGTTCTTC. This translates into CSVYGTSGGREQFF.

The J gene is TRBJ2-3, the V gene TRBV5-1; D is undetermined. Per germline, CDR1 SGHRS and CDR2 YFSETQ. V shed 1 base and J shed 0 bases, with 6 bases lying between them. The CDR3 consists of 14 residues. CDR3 DNA: TGCGCCAGCAGCTTGATTCCTAGCACAGATACGCAGTATTTT. Translated, it gives CASSLIPSTDTQYF.

The sample holds a few counts of this clone. This rearrangement joins TRBV18 to TRBJ1-2, with D perhaps TRBD1 (5 bases). The CDR3 is made up of 13 amino acids. CDR1 KGHSH and CDR2 LQKENI come from the germline V gene. Between the trimmed V and J ends, which lost 2 bases and 1 base, there was a span of 5 bases. CDR3 bases: TGTGCCAGCTCACCAGACAGTAACTATGGCTACACCTTC. It codes for CASSPDSNYGYTF.

The chain carries TRBV20-1 and TRBJ1-2; no firm D call. Trimming took off 6 bases at V and 3 bases at J, with 8 bases between the two ends. The CDR3 has 11 amino acids. The germline V gene encodes CDR1 DFQATT and CDR2 SNEGSKA (reference sequence). CDR3 DNA: TGCAGTGCAATTCCGGACTATGGCTACACCTTC. Encoded protein: CSAIPDYGYTF.

Comments on this clone: Germline is not matched at one junction end, which may reflect a read error. The CDR3 DNA reads TGCGCCAGCAGCTTGAGACAAAACCAAGGGACCCAGTACTTC. Translation gives CASSLRQNQGTQYF. The V call is TRBV5-1, the J call TRBJ2-5; D is unresolved. CDR1 and CDR2 from the germline V gene are SGHRS and YFSETQ. This CDR3 has 14 residues.

The rearrangement uses TRBV27 and TRBJ2-7; 8 bases line up with TRBD1. V shed 5 bases, J shed 3 bases, and the junction held 6 bases outside the gene matches. Germline CDR1 reads MNHEY; CDR2 reads SMNVEV (reference sequence). The CDR3 has 14 amino acids. The CDR3 loop is CASSLQGAFYEQYF. The CDR3 nucleotides read TGTGCCAGCAGTCTCCAGGGGGCGTTCTACGAGCAGTACTTC.

This clone was picked up a small number of times. The CDR3 coding sequence is TGTGCCAGCAGCGCCCGCGGAGCTAACTATGGCTACACCTTC. As protein: CASSARGANYGYTF. The chain combines TRBV11-2 with TRBJ1-2, with D uncertain. Trimming left V 5 bases short and J 0 bases short, with 10 bases between. The CDR3 sequence is 14 residues long. Germline-derived CDR1 and CDR2 are SGHAT and FQNNGV.

V and J are TRBV9 and TRBJ2-7; 11 bases map to TRBD1. The trim removed 1 base at V and 6 bases at J, leaving 9 bases unmatched. This CDR3 has 16 amino acids. CDR1 and CDR2 from the germline V gene are SGDLS and YYNGEE. CDR3 loop: CASSVSAGQGVIEQYF. In nucleotides, the CDR3 is TGTGCCAGCAGCGTATCCGCGGGACAGGGGGTGATCGAGCAGTACTTC.

The chain joins TRBV2 to TRBJ1-5, with 7 bases matching TRBD1. Germline values: CDR1 SNHLY, CDR2 FYNNEI. V shed 4 bases, J shed 7 bases, and the junction held 7 bases outside the gene matches. The CDR3 runs to 14 residues. CDR3 sequence: CASSAGVRGQPQHF. Here the CDR3 DNA reads TGTGCCAGCAGTGCTGGGGTCAGGGGGCAGCCCCAGCATTTT.

This clone turned up a few times. The chain employs TRBV7-3 and TRBJ2-1; 9 bases agree with TRBD1. With 1 base clipped from V and 2 bases from J, the junction kept 6 bases outside the gene matches. The CDR3 extends over 17 amino acids. The germline V gene encodes CDR1 SGHTA and CDR2 FQGTGA. The CDR3 loop is CASSLRARDRAYNEQFF. The CDR3 DNA reads TGTGCCAGCAGCTTAAGGGCCCGGGACAGGGCCTACAATGAGCAGTTCTTC.

The sample holds a few counts of this clone. This rearrangement joins TRBV5-4 to TRBJ2-3; 7 bases are a match to TRBD1. With 2 bases clipped from V and 0 bases from J, the junction kept 6 bases outside the gene matches. CDR1 is SGHNT and CDR2 is YYREEE in the germline V gene (reference sequence). The CDR3 sequence is 16 residues long. This CDR3 is CASSLQGLSSTDTQYF. CDR3 nucleotide sequence: TGTGCCAGCAGCTTACAGGGGCTCTCTAGCACAGATACGCAGTATTTT.

This clone was counted ten times or more. The CDR3 region is CAISEVWTSGGGQVEQFF. CDR3 nucleotide sequence: TGTGCCATCAGTGAAGTCTGGACTAGCGGGGGGGGCCAGGTTGAGCAGTTCTTC. This chain connects TRBV10-3 to TRBJ2-1; 15 positions agree with TRBD2. The CDR3 is 18 amino acids. In germline, CDR1 is ENHRY, CDR2 SYGVKD. V trimming: 3 bases; J trimming: 9 bases; junction bases outside the gene matches: 12.

In its sample, this clone was seen a few times. The chain has TRBV27 and TRBJ2-7, with 9 positions matching TRBD1. The CDR3 length is 15 residues. V shed 6 bases and J 0 bases; nucleotides not matched to a gene: 6. The germline V gene encodes CDR1 MNHEY and CDR2 SMNVEV (reference sequence). The CDR3, as DNA: TGTGCCAGCAGCCGTGACAGGGGGAGCTCCTACGAGCAGTACTTC. The encoded protein is CASSRDRGSSYEQYF.

Only a few counts were recorded for this clone. J is TRBJ2-3 and V is TRBV5-1, with 11 nucleotides matching TRBD2. The V segment lost 0 bases and the J segment 0 bases; nucleotides outside the gene matches: 6. Germline CDR1 is SGHRS and CDR2 is YFSETQ. The CDR3 has 18 amino acids. The CDR3, as DNA: TGCGCCAGCAGCTTGGTTACTAGCGGGGGCCGTAGCACAGATACGCAGTATTTT. It codes for CASSLVTSGGRSTDTQYF.

V gene TRBV7-3 combines with J gene TRBJ2-3, with 7 bases lining up with TRBD2. The CDR3 has 16 residues. Germline values: CDR1 SGHTA, CDR2 FQGTGA. The junction had 13 bases not matched to a gene; V was cut back by 5 bases and J by 5 bases. CDR3 loop: CASSPQRAKRGDTQYF. DNA for the CDR3: TGTGCCAGCAGCCCCCAGAGGGCCAAGCGGGGAGATACGCAGTATTTT.

The V call is TRBV19, the J call TRBJ1-1; D possibly corresponds to TRBD1 (5 bases). V was trimmed by 5 bases and J by 1 base, leaving 8 bases between them. This CDR3 comprises 13 residues. CDR1 is LNHDA and CDR2 is SQIVND in the germline V gene (reference sequence). In DNA, the CDR3 is TGTGCCAGTAGTCTGACAGAGAACACTGAAGCTTTCTTT. Translated, it gives CASSLTENTEAFF.